The sequence of this TCR beta chain was determined in a study of cytomegalovirus exposure and HLA in healthy donors. To note about this clone: Its ends do not fully match the called genes, so a read error is possible.

Germline lookup yields CDR1 SEHNR and CDR2 FQNEAQ (reference sequence). This CDR3 comprises 13 residues. The primer mix had 60 Vbeta and 13 Jbeta primers. Libraries were prepared by immunoSEQ multiplex PCR; TCRdb keeps only in-frame clonotypes and omits some of them. The table has roughly 150,000 clones, roughly 85% seen once. The specimen was PBMCs. The TCR comes from a woman under 30 in good health and CMV-seronegative. This rearrangement joins TRBV7-9 to TRBJ1-2; D call uncertain. The CDR3: CASSVKANYGHTF. DNA of the CDR3: TGTGCCAGCAGCGTCAAGGCGAACTATGGCCACACCTTC.